These 7 T cell receptor beta chains share one sample of origin, sequenced in a study of shared clonotypes between healthy human individuals. CD8 cells regarded as naive lacked CD45RO, were positively chosen for CCR7, and omitted terminally differentiated effector memory CD45RA+ cells. Libraries were prepared by immunoSEQ multiplex PCR; TCRdb keeps only in-frame clonotypes and omits some of them. The sample has roughly 570,000 clones, 95% to 98% seen once. Sequenced sample: naive CD8+ T cells sorted from blood. Receptors were obtained from a man aged 30 to 39 in good health.

The chain uses TRBV2 and TRBJ2-7; D possibly corresponds to TRBD1 (6 bases). V was clipped by 2 bases and J by 4 bases, with 12 bases between them. In germline, CDR1 is SNHLY, CDR2 FYNNEI. The CDR3 is 14 amino acids. Written as DNA, the CDR3 is TGTGCCAGCAGTGAAACAGGGCATGGGTACGAGCAGTACTTC. Its translation: CASSETGHGYEQYF.

In its sample, this clone was seen once. This sequence joins TRBV5-4 and TRBJ2-7; TRBD1 agrees at 9 bases. CDR1 is SGHNT and CDR2 is YYREEE in the germline V gene (reference sequence). The CDR3 totals 14 residues. V shed 5 bases, J shed 4 bases, and the junction held 7 bases outside the gene matches. The CDR3 region is CASSPTGGGYEQYF. The CDR3 DNA reads as TGTGCCAGCAGTCCTACAGGGGGCGGTTACGAGCAGTACTTC.

V usage is TRBV27 and J usage is TRBJ2-7; D is unresolved. The germline CDR1 and CDR2 sequences are MNHEY and SMNVEV (reference sequence). With 4 bases removed from V and 2 bases from J, the gap between germline ends came to 6 bases. The CDR3 has 12 residues. The CDR3 loop reads CASSSVTYEQYF. For the CDR3, the DNA is TGTGCCAGCAGTTCGGTGACCTACGAGCAGTACTTC.

The V call is TRBV7-9, the J call TRBJ2-1; 14 nucleotides line up with TRBD2. This CDR3 has 16 residues. V lost 1 base and J lost 5; bases outside the gene matches: 1. The germline gives CDR1 SEHNR, CDR2 FQNEAQ (reference sequence). CDR3 amino acids: CASSLGTSGGNNEQFF. Written as DNA, the CDR3 is TGTGCCAGCAGCTTAGGGACTAGCGGGGGGAACAATGAGCAGTTCTTC.

J is TRBJ2-3 and V is TRBV7-2, with D perhaps TRBD1 or TRBD2 (5 bases each). The CDR3 loop spans 15 amino acids. CDR1 is SGHTA and CDR2 is FQGNSA in the germline V gene. The V and J ends lost 3 bases and 0 bases respectively, with 10 bases between them. The CDR3 DNA follows: TGTGCCAGCAGCTTCAGAGGGGAAAGCACAGATACGCAGTATTTT. Translated: CASSFRGESTDTQYF.

The chain combines TRBV5-6 with TRBJ1-1, with D uncertain. V lost 1 base, J lost 0 bases, and 7 bases lay in between. CDR1 and CDR2 (germline): SGHDT, YYEEEE. The CDR3 loop spans 14 amino acids. The CDR3: CASSLSPMNTEAFF. CDR3 DNA: TGTGCCAGCAGCTTGTCACCTATGAACACTGAAGCTTTCTTT.

Concerning this clone: The sample contains more than one DNA sequence encoding this CDR3. V gene TRBV27 combines with J gene TRBJ2-7; D gene uncertain. Germline V gene lookup returns CDR1 MNHEY and CDR2 SMNVEV (reference sequence). The CDR3 is 13 amino acids. V was pared by 2 bases and J by 3 bases, with 8 bases between. As DNA, the CDR3 is TGTGCCAGCAGTTTAGGCAGGAACTACGAGCAGTACTTC. Translating it yields CASSLGRNYEQYF.